This T cell receptor beta chain was documented in a study of regulatory T cells in long-lasting Graves disease. Study overall: Persistence in Graves' disease required over 5 years of antithyroid drugs plus positive TSH receptor antibodies.

This clonotype has more than one count but fewer than ten. The antigen remains undetermined. The study's findings and limits: Persistent disease favored TRBV28, TRBJ1-2 and TRBJ2-5.

The CDR3 extends over 16 amino acids. The germline V gene encodes CDR1 MDHEN and CDR2 SYDVKM. Unmatched junction bases numbered 11, after V lost 6 bases and J lost 9 bases. HTBI primers from iRepertoire and Arm-PCR of CDR3 regions yielded the TCR beta libraries. From the multiplex PCR reads, TCRdb called clonotypes with MiXCR, one entry per CDR3 protein. Found here are about 290,000 distinct CDR3 sequences, roughly a fifth of them singletons; the top ten hold more than 55%. Time point reported: persistent/refractory GD, antithyroid drugs over 5 years with positive TRAb. Making the TCR library involved RNA that had been extracted from PBMCs. Patients all came to the study from an endocrinology department in Xi'an, China.

V gene TRBV28 combines with J gene TRBJ2-2; TRBD2 aligns across 12 bases. The sequence was obtained from a female donor with Graves disease. This specimen consisted of peripheral blood mononuclear cells (PBMCs), obtained when the disease was refractory, from a patient treated with antithyroid drugs. The CDR3 protein is CASSSMETSGRRELFF. For the CDR3, the DNA is TGTGCCAGCAGCTCAATGGAGACTAGCGGGAGACGGGAGCTGTTTTTT.